This TCR beta chain was sequenced for a study of blood T cell repertoires in COVID-19. Study summary: There were acute and convalescent COVID-19 samples, and they came from the United States, Italy and Spain.

Authors' data handling: For nucleated cells, counts were estimated from reference gene primer amplification. Only in-frame clones appear in the TCRdb table, and some are missing; sequencing was by immunoSEQ multiplex PCR. V and J calls and clone size are copied from that table; D and trimming were computed from the DNA. The sample includes about 190,000 clones, just under 80% of them seen just once. From germline, CDR1 is LGHDT and CDR2 YNNKEL (reference sequence). This CDR3 contains 13 residues. Deletions cut 4 bases from V and 5 bases from J, with 11 bases between. This clone came up many times. This TCR derives from a woman older than 75 with active or convalescent COVID-19. The chain carries TRBV3-1 (or the pseudogene TRBV3-2) and TRBJ1-1, with TRBD1 as a possible D gene (6 bases). The source material was peripheral blood. The CDR3 bases are TGTGCCAGCAGCCGGCAGCAGGGGACTGAAGCTTTCTTT. Translating gives CASSRQQGTEAFF.